This T cell receptor beta chain was captured by sequencing in a study of identical twins. This clonotype was seen at least ten times. Unique molecular identifiers were present on the cDNA, which also gained a universal primer site by template switching. One entry per CDR3 protein, called by TCRdb with MiXCR from the 5' RACE reads. The table lists a few hundred thousand distinct CDR3 sequences, approximately 14% of them singletons, with roughly 0.44% in the top ten. The V gene lost 4 bases and the J gene lost 6 bases, with 9 bases spanning the gap. The CDR3 is 13 residues long. Germline assignment: CDR1 SNHLY and CDR2 FYNNEI. The same sample was also used in a study of yellow fever vaccine responses in identical twins.

The V and J genes are TRBV2 and TRBJ2-2; D remains unclear. Sample: CD4+ T cells sorted from blood. This clonotype was sampled from a woman between 18 and 29 years old in good health. In DNA, the CDR3 is TGTGCCAGCAGTGGGACCCCCCCCGGGGAGCTGTTTTTT. Translating gives CASSGTPPGELFF.